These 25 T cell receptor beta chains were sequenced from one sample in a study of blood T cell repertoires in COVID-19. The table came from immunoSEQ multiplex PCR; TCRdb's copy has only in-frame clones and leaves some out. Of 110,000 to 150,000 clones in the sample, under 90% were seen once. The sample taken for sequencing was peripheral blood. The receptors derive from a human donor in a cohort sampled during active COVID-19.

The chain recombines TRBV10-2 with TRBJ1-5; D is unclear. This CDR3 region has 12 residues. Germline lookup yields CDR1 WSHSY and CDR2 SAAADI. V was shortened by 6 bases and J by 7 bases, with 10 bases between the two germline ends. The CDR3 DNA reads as TGCGCCAGCAGCACAGTTCCCCAGCCCCAGCATTTT. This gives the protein CASSTVPQPQHF.

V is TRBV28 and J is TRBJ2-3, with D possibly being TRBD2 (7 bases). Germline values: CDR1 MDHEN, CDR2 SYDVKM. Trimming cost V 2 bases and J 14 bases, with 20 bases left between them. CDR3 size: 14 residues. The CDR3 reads CASSLGGAPDAGYF. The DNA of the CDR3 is TGTGCCAGCAGTTTAGGGGGGGCCCCCGACGCGGGGTATTTT.

The DNA for the CDR3 is TGTGCCAGCAGTTACTCTGGCAGGATCGCTAACTATGGCTACACCTTC. This gives the protein CASSYSGRIANYGYTF. The rearrangement uses TRBV6-5 and TRBJ1-2, with D unresolved. The V end lost 0 bases, the J end lost 0 bases, and 11 bases lay between the germline ends. Germline V gives CDR1 MNHEY, CDR2 SVGAGI. The CDR3 has 16 amino acids.

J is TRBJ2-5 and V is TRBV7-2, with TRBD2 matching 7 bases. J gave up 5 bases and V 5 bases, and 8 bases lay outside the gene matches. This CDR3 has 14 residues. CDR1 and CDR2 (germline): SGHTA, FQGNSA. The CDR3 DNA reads TGTGCCAGCAGCCGGGAGGCAGGGTTGGAGACCCAGTACTTC. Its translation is CASSREAGLETQYF. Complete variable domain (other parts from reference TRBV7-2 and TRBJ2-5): GAGVSQSPSNKVTEKGKDVELRCDPISGHTALYWYRQSLGQGLEFLIYFQGNSAPDKSGLPSDRFSAERTGGSVSTLTIQRTQQEDSAVYLCASSREAGLETQYFGPGTRLLVL.

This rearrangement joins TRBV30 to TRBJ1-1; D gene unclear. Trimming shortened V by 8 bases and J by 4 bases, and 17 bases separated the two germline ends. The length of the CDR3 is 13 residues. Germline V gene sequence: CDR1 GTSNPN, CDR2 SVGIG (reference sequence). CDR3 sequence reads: CAGKLGGPTEAFF. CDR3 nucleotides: TGTGCCGGAAAACTCGGAGGGCCCACTGAAGCTTTCTTT. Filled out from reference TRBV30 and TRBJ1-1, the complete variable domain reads SQTIHQWPATLVQPVGSPLSLECTVEGTSNPNLYWYRQAAGRGLQLLFYSVGIGQISSEVPQNLSASRPQDRQFILSSKKLLLSDSGFYLCAGKLGGPTEAFFGQGTRLTVV.

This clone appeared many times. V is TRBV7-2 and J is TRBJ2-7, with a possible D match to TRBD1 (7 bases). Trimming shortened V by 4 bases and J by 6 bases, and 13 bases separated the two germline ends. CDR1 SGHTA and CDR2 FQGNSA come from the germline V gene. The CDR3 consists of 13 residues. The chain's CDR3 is CASSWRGRSEQYF. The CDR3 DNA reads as TGTGCCAGCAGCTGGAGGGGGCGATCCGAGCAGTACTTC.

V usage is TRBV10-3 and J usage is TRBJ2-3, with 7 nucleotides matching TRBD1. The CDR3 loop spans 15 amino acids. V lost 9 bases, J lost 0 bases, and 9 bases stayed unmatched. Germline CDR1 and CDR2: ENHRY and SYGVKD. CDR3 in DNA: TGTGCCATTGCCGAGGGGACAGCTAGCACAGATACGCAGTATTTT. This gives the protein CAIAEGTASTDTQYF.

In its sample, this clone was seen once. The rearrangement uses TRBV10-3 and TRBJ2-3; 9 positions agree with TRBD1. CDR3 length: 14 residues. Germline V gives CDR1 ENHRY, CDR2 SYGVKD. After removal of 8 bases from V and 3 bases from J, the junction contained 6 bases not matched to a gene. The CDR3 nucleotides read TGTGCCATCTTCGGGACAGGGCTGACAGATACGCAGTATTTT. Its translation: CAIFGTGLTDTQYF.

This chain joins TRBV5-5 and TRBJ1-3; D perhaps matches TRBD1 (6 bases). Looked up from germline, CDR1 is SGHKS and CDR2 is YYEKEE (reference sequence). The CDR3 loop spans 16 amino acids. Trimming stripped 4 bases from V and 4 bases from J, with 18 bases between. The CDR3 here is CASSPRWAGVGNTIYF. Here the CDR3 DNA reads TGTGCCAGCAGCCCCCGGTGGGCAGGGGTGGGAAACACCATATATTTT. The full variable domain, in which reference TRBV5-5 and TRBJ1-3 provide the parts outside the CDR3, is DAGVTQSPTHLIKTRGQQVTLRCSPISGHKSVSWYQQVLGQGPQFIFQYYEKEERGRGNFPDRFSARQFPNYSSELNVNALLLGDSALYLCASSPRWAGVGNTIYFGEGSWLTVV.

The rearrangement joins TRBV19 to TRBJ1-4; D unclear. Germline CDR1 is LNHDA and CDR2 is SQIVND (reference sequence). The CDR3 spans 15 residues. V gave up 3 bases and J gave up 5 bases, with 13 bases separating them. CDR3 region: CASSIGRRGNEKLFF. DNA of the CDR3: TGTGCCAGTAGTATTGGAAGACGAGGAAATGAAAAACTGTTTTTT.

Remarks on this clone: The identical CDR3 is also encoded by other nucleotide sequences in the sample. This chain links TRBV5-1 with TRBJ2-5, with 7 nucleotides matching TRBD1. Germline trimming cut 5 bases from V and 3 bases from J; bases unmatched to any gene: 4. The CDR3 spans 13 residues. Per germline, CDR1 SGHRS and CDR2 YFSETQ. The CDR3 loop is CASSPGTEETQYF. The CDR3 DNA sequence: TGCGCCAGCAGTCCCGGGACAGAAGAGACCCAGTACTTC. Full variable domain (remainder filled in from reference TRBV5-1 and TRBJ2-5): KAGVTQTPRYLIKTRGQQVTLSCSPISGHRSVSWYQQTPGQGLQFLFEYFSETQRNKGNFPGRFSGRQFSNSRSEMNVSTLELGDSALYLCASSPGTEETQYFGPGTRLLVL.

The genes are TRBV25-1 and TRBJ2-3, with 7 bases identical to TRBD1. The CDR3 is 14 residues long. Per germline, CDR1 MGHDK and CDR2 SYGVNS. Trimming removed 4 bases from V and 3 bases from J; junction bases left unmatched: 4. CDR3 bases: TGTGCCAGCAGTGGGAACAGGGGAACAGATACGCAGTATTTT. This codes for CASSGNRGTDTQYF.

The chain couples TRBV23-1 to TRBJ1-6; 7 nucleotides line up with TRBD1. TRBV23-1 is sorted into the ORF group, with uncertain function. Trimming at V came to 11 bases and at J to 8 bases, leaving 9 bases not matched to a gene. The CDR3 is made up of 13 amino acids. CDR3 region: CALSPGQYSPLHF. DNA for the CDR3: TGCGCCTTATCGCCGGGACAGTATTCACCCCTCCACTTT.

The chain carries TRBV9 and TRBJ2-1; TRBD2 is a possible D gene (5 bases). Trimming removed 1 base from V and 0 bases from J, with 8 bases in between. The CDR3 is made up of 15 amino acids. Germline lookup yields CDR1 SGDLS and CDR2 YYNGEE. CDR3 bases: TGTGCCAGCAGCGTACGGGGAAGCTCCTACAATGAGCAGTTCTTC. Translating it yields CASSVRGSSYNEQFF.

CDR3 in DNA: TGTGCCAGCAGTTCTTTAGCGGGGGGGCTTATCGGGGAGCTGTTTTTT. Protein product: CASSSLAGGLIGELFF. The chain joins TRBV5-4 to TRBJ2-2; 11 bases agree with TRBD2. Germline CDR1 and CDR2: SGHNT and YYREEE (reference sequence). V was pared by 5 bases and J by 7 bases, with 10 bases of the junction left unmatched. The CDR3 totals 16 residues.

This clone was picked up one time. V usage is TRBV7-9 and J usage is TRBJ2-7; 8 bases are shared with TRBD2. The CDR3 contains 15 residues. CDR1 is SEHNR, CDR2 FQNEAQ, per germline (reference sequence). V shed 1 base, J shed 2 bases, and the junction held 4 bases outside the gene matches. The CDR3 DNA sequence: TGTGCCAGCAGCTTAGGGGCGGGGGGCCCCTACGAGCAGTACTTC. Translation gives CASSLGAGGPYEQYF.

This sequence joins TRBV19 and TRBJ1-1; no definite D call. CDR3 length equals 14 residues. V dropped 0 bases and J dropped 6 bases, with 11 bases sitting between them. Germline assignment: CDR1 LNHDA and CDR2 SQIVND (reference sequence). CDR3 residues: CASSIDFGGSEAFF. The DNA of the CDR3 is TGTGCCAGTAGTATAGACTTCGGCGGCTCTGAAGCTTTCTTT.

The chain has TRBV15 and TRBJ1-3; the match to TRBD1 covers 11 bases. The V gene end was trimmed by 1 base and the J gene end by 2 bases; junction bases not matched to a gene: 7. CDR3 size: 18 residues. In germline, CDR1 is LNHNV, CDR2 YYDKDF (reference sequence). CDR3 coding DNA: TGTGCCACCAGCAGAGCCAAAGGACAGGGGGCGGCTGGAAACACCATATATTTT. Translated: CATSRAKGQGAAGNTIYF.

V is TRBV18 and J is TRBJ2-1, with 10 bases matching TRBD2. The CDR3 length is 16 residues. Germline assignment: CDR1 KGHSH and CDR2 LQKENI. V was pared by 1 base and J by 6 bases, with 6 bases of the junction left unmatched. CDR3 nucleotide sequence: TGTGCCAGCTCACCACGCCCAGCGGGGGGGCTCAATGAGCAGTTCTTC. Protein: CASSPRPAGGLNEQFF.

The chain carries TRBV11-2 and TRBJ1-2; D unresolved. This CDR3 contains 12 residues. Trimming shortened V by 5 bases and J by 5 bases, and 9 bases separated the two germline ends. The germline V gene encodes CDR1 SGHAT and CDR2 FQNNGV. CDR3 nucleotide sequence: TGTGCCAGCAGCCCTGAGGGTTATGGCTACACCTTC. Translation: CASSPEGYGYTF.

CDR3 sequence (DNA): TGTGCCAGTAGTATTTCCGGGAGGGGGACTGAAGCTTTCTTT. Its protein is CASSISGRGTEAFF. This sequence joins TRBV19 and TRBJ1-1; maybe TRBD1 (6 bases). Germline V gene data show CDR1 as LNHDA and CDR2 as SQIVND (reference sequence). The CDR3 consists of 14 residues. V dropped 3 bases and J dropped 5 bases, with 13 bases sitting between them.

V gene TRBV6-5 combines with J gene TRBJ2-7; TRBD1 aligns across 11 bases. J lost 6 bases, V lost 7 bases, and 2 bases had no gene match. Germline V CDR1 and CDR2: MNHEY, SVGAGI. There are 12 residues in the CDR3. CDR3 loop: CASTGQGAEQYF. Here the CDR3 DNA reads TGTGCCAGCACTGGACAGGGGGCCGAGCAGTACTTC.

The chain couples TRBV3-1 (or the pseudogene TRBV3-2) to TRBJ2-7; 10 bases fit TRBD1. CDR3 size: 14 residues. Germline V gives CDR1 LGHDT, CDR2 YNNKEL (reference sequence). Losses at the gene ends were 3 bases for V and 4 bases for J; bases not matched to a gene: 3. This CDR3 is CASSHSDRGYEQYF. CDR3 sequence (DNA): TGTGCCAGCAGCCATTCGGACAGGGGGTACGAGCAGTACTTC.

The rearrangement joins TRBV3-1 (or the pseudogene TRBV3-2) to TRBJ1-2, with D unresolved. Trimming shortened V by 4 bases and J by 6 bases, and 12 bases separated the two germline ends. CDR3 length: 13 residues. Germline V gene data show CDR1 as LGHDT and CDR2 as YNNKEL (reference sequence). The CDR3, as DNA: TGTGCCAGCAGCCCCCGGATAACTAATGGCTACACCTTC. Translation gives CASSPRITNGYTF.

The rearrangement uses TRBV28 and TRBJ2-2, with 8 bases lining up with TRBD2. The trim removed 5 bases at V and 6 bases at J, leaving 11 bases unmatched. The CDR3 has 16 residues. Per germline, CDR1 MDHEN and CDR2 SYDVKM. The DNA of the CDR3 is TGTGCCAGCAGTCCCCCTCGGGGGGGTATCGCCGGGGAGCTGTTTTTT. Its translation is CASSPPRGGIAGELFF.